The 26 T cell receptor beta chains below come from one sample, sequenced in a study of blood T cells in healthy people across ages. Through a sample-barcoded 5' primer and a J-beta primer mix, a second PCR was run for roughly 6 to 11 cycles. One entry per CDR3 protein results from TCRdb running MiXCR on the 5' RACE reads. The sample lists 1.5 million to 2 million distinct CDR3 sequences, about two fifths occurring once. Sequenced: blood. The receptors stem from a human donor in good health.

The chain has TRBV7-9 and TRBJ2-1, with 7 bases fitting TRBD1. The CDR3 sequence is 16 residues long. The J segment lost 7 bases and the V segment lost 1 base, leaving 10 bases of the junction unmatched. Germline values: CDR1 SEHNR, CDR2 FQNEAQ (reference sequence). In DNA, the CDR3 is TGTGCCAGCAGCTTAGGCTTTCTGGACAGGACTAATGAGCAGTTCTTC. This codes for CASSLGFLDRTNEQFF.

This sequence joins TRBV9 and TRBJ1-2, with a possible D match to TRBD1 (5 bases). V shed 3 bases and J shed 2 bases, with 11 bases lying between them. CDR3 length: 14 residues. Germline CDR1 is SGDLS and CDR2 is YYNGEE. The CDR3 nucleotides are TGTGCCAGCAGCGAAGGAGGGGTCAACTATGGCTACACCTTC. This codes for CASSEGGVNYGYTF.

This clonotype has just a few counts. The chain carries TRBV5-5 and TRBJ1-4; 9 bases agree with TRBD1. J gave up 7 bases and V 2 bases, and 3 bases lay outside the gene matches. CDR1 SGHKS and CDR2 YYEKEE come from the germline V gene (reference sequence). The CDR3 spans 14 residues. This CDR3 reads CASSFRDRAEKLFF. Here the CDR3 DNA reads TGTGCCAGCAGCTTTAGGGACAGGGCTGAAAAACTGTTTTTT.

This clonotype was detected only a few times. The gene calls are TRBV20-1 and TRBJ2-1; no reliable D call. CDR3 size: 13 residues. V was trimmed by 6 bases and J by 2 bases, leaving 11 bases between them. Germline CDR1 reads DFQATT; CDR2 reads SNEGSKA (reference sequence). The CDR3 protein is CSARRLPYNEQFF. The CDR3, as DNA: TGCAGTGCCAGACGGCTTCCCTACAATGAGCAGTTCTTC.

This clonotype turned up a few times. The chain links TRBV7-8 to TRBJ2-7; D unresolved. The CDR3 is 16 residues long. Germline V gene lookup returns CDR1 SGHVS and CDR2 FQNEAQ. Deletions cut 5 bases from V and 2 bases from J, with 19 bases between. The CDR3 coding sequence is TGTGCCAGCAGCGTAACAATAAGCACAGTTACCTACGAGCAGTACTTC. It codes for CASSVTISTVTYEQYF.

This clonotype came up many times. Compared with germline, one end of the junction differs, possibly owing to a read error. CDR3 region: CASSPGSQETQYF. In DNA form, the CDR3 reads TGTGCCAGCAGCCCCGGGAGCCAAGAGACCCAGTACTTC. This chain uses TRBV5-1 with TRBJ2-5; possible D gene TRBD2, 6 bases. In germline, CDR1 is SGHRS, CDR2 YFSETQ. CDR3 length equals 13 residues.

The V call is TRBV12-3 or TRBV12-4, the J call TRBJ2-1; no definite D call. The CDR3 is made up of 15 amino acids. V lost 4 bases, J lost 5 bases, and 15 bases lay in between. In nucleotides, the CDR3 is TGTGCCAGCAGTTGGTATAATACTCGGGACAATGAGCAGTTCTTC. This gives the protein CASSWYNTRDNEQFF.

The chain is built from TRBV7-2 and TRBJ2-5; weak D call: TRBD2 (6 bases). V lost 5 bases and J 2 bases, leaving 18 bases between the germline ends. The CDR3 sequence is 16 residues long. Germline CDR1 reads SGHTA; CDR2 reads FQGNSA. CDR3 nucleotides: TGTGCCAGCAGCCCCAGCACCGGGACTCGACAAGAGACCCAGTACTTC. Its translation: CASSPSTGTRQETQYF.

The sample holds a few counts of this clonotype. This chain connects TRBV6-5 to TRBJ2-7, with TRBD1 identical over 7 bases. V dropped 6 bases and J dropped 4; count of bases not matched to a gene: 6. This CDR3 spans 13 amino acids. CDR1 is MNHEY, CDR2 SVGAGI, per germline. The CDR3 DNA reads as TGTGCCAGCAGATCTCGGGGACAGTACGAGCAGTACTTC. Its protein is CASRSRGQYEQYF.

The rearrangement uses TRBV4-2 and TRBJ1-4; 8 bases map to TRBD1. The CDR3 has 15 amino acids. Germline values: CDR1 LGHNA, CDR2 YNFKEQ. The V segment lost 3 bases and the J segment 2 bases; nucleotides outside the gene matches: 2. The CDR3 DNA is TGTGCCAGCAGCCACAGGGGGCTCACTAATGAAAAACTGTTTTTT. Its translation: CASSHRGLTNEKLFF.

In this sample, this clonotype turned up many times. The gene calls are TRBV28 and TRBJ2-1, with 10 bases identical to TRBD1. Germline V lookup: CDR1 MDHEN, CDR2 SYDVKM. The V and J ends lost 5 bases and 2 bases, in that order; junction bases with no gene match: 6. The CDR3 contains 16 residues. CDR3 in amino acids: CASSAMGQGPYNEQFF. DNA of the CDR3: TGTGCCAGCAGTGCGATGGGACAGGGGCCCTACAATGAGCAGTTCTTC.

This clonotype was observed a single time. The chain uses TRBV12-3 or TRBV12-4 and TRBJ1-2, with 10 bases aligning to TRBD1. V lost 7 bases to trimming and J lost 7 bases; unmatched junction nucleotides: 18. The CDR3 has 17 residues. The CDR3, as DNA: TGTGCCAGCAAGATAAACCGGGACAGGGGAGTTAAAGGTGGCTACACCTTC. Translation gives CASKINRDRGVKGGYTF.

The chain employs TRBV5-1 and TRBJ2-1; 12 nucleotides match TRBD2. J lost 12 bases, V lost 5 bases, and 3 bases had no gene match. The CDR3 is 12 amino acids. Germline CDR1 reads SGHRS; CDR2 reads YFSETQ. The DNA of the CDR3 is TGCGCCAGCAGGACTAGCGGGGGCCCGCAGTTCTTC. Encoded protein: CASRTSGGPQFF.

This clonotype was recorded a few times. This chain uses TRBV6-2 or TRBV6-3 with TRBJ1-5; TRBD1 matches at 7 bases. This CDR3 comprises 15 residues. V shed 5 bases, J shed 6 bases, and the junction held 10 bases outside the gene matches. Germline V gives CDR1 MNHEY, CDR2 SVGEGT. The CDR3 region has the DNA TGTGCCAGCAGTGCACTTACAGGGGACGTTCAGCCCCAGCATTTT. Translating it yields CASSALTGDVQPQHF.

The chain carries TRBV28 and TRBJ2-6; D is ambiguous. Germline CDR1 reads MDHEN; CDR2 reads SYDVKM. V was pared by 5 bases and J by 1 base, with 6 bases between. The CDR3 spans 14 residues. CDR3 sequence: CASSIGSGANVLTF. The CDR3 DNA sequence: TGTGCCAGCAGTATCGGATCTGGGGCCAACGTCCTGACTTTC.

V is TRBV4-3 and J is TRBJ2-3; D gene ambiguous. Germline CDR1 and CDR2: LGHNA and YSLEER. V dropped 0 bases and J dropped 6 bases, with 19 bases sitting between them. The length of the CDR3 is 17 residues. CDR3 sequence (DNA): TGCGCCAGCAGCCAAGATGTTGGCCTGCCTCCGCCGGATACGCAGTATTTT. Its protein product is CASSQDVGLPPPDTQYF.

The chain joins TRBV2 to TRBJ1-5; 7 bases map to TRBD1. Germline V CDR1 and CDR2: SNHLY, FYNNEI. This CDR3 has 16 amino acids. With 5 bases clipped from V and 3 bases from J, the junction kept 10 bases outside the gene matches. Written as DNA, the CDR3 is TGTGCCAGCAGTTACCAATCCGGGACAGTCAATCAGCCCCAGCATTTT. Its protein product is CASSYQSGTVNQPQHF.

The chain has TRBV6-5 and TRBJ1-1; D is undetermined. V gave up 2 bases and J gave up 0 bases, with 4 bases separating them. CDR3 length: 13 amino acids. Per germline, CDR1 MNHEY and CDR2 SVGAGI. CDR3 residues: CASSYDMNTEAFF. CDR3 nucleotides: TGTGCCAGCAGTTACGATATGAACACTGAAGCTTTCTTT.

The chain joins TRBV7-3 to TRBJ2-3, with TRBD2 matching 9 bases. Germline V gives CDR1 SGHTA, CDR2 FQGTGA. The trim removed 0 bases at V and 1 base at J, leaving 2 bases unmatched. The CDR3 has 16 amino acids. The CDR3 loop is CASSLTASGGTDTQYF. The CDR3 DNA is TGTGCCAGCAGCTTAACGGCTAGCGGGGGCACAGATACGCAGTATTTT.

This sequence joins TRBV7-9 and TRBJ1-1, with unresolved D. With 1 base removed from V and 6 bases from J, the gap between germline ends came to 12 bases. The CDR3 has 14 amino acids. CDR1 is SEHNR, CDR2 FQNEAQ, per germline (reference sequence). CDR3 nucleotide sequence: TGTGCCAGCAGCTTAGGGACCGGGCATCCTGAAGCTTTCTTT. Translated: CASSLGTGHPEAFF.

The CDR3, as DNA: TGTGCCATCAGTGAGAACCCCGGGTCCGGAGATACGCAGTATTTT. Its translation is CAISENPGSGDTQYF. The chain combines TRBV10-3 with TRBJ2-3; D uncertain. Germline loops: CDR1 ENHRY, CDR2 SYGVKD. V lost 2 bases and J 5 bases, leaving 14 bases between the germline ends. There are 15 residues in the CDR3.

The chain couples TRBV20-1 to TRBJ2-7; D call uncertain. The CDR3 contains 13 residues. Trimming left V 0 bases short and J 2 bases short, with 8 bases between. Germline values: CDR1 DFQATT, CDR2 SNEGSKA (reference sequence). The CDR3 DNA sequence: TGCAGTGCTAGAGACCCTACGGCCTACGAGCAGTACTTC. Translated: CSARDPTAYEQYF.

This sequence joins TRBV3-1 and TRBJ2-5; D gene unclear. Trimming removed 0 bases from V and 1 base from J, with 9 bases in between. Germline values: CDR1 LGHDT, CDR2 YNNKEL (reference sequence). The CDR3 consists of 15 residues. CDR3 amino acids: CASSQDNWVQETQYF. The DNA of the CDR3 is TGTGCCAGCAGCCAAGACAACTGGGTCCAAGAGACCCAGTACTTC.

V usage is TRBV12-3 or TRBV12-4 and J usage is TRBJ1-2, with D tentatively TRBD1 (6 bases). The length of the CDR3 is 16 residues. Trimming removed 6 bases at V and 4 bases at J, with 21 bases between. The CDR3 region has the DNA TGTGCCAGCAGCCCCCCAGGGGTCCGAAACCCCTATGGCTACACCTTC. It yields the protein CASSPPGVRNPYGYTF.

This chain uses TRBV5-1 with TRBJ2-6; 10 bases map to TRBD2. With 4 bases clipped from V and 2 bases from J, the junction kept 3 bases outside the gene matches. Germline V lookup: CDR1 SGHRS, CDR2 YFSETQ. CDR3 length: 16 residues. DNA for the CDR3: TGCGCCAGCAGCCAGGGACTAGCGACTGGGGCCAACGTCCTGACTTTC. It codes for CASSQGLATGANVLTF.

This rearrangement joins TRBV12-3 or TRBV12-4 to TRBJ2-1; TRBD1 is a possible D gene (6 bases). This CDR3 contains 15 residues. With 6 bases removed from V and 5 bases from J, the gap between germline ends came to 17 bases. CDR3 sequence reads: CASSAPGVGHNEQFF. CDR3 nucleotides: TGTGCCAGCAGCGCTCCAGGGGTGGGGCACAATGAGCAGTTCTTC.